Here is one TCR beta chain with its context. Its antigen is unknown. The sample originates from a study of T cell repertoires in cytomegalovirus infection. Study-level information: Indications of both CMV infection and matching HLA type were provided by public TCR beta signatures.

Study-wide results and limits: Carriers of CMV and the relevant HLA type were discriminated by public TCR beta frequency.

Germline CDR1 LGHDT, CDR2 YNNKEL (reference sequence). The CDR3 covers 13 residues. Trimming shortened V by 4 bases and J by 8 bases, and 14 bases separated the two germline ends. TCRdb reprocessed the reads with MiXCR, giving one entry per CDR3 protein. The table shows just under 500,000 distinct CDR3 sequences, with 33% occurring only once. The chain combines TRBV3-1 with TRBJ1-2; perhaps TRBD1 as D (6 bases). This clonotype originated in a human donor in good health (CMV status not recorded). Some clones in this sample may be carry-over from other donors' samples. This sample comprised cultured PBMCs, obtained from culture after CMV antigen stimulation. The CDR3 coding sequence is TGTGCCAGCAGCCTAGCGGGACACTCCGGCTACACCTTC. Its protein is CASSLAGHSGYTF.